Listed here are 20 T cell receptor beta chains from one sample, sequenced in a study of CD8 T cells in ankylosing spondylitis. The study's findings and limits: Blood from ankylosing spondylitis patients appeared to carry a characteristic roughly 8-variant TCR beta motif.

Antigen specificity for these receptors is unknown. TCRdb re-analysed the 5' RACE reads in MiXCR, keeping a single row per CDR3 protein. The sample yields about 210,000 distinct CDR3 sequences, roughly 6.6% seen once. Sequencing was carried out using blood, either unsorted or a sorted T cell fraction (not recorded which). These receptors were collected from a male donor with ankylosing spondylitis.

This clonotype was seen ten or more times. V is TRBV7-9 and J is TRBJ2-7; possibly TRBD2 for D (5 bases). Germline V lookup: CDR1 SEHNR, CDR2 FQNEAQ (reference sequence). V dropped 7 bases and J dropped 2 bases, with 12 bases sitting between them. The CDR3 sequence is 13 residues long. As DNA, the CDR3 is TGTGCCAGCACCGAATACGGGGCCTACGAGCAGTACTTC. Translated: CASTEYGAYEQYF.

The V gene is TRBV3-1, the J gene TRBJ2-7; D remains unclear. Per germline, CDR1 LGHDT and CDR2 YNNKEL (reference sequence). Trimming stripped 0 bases from V and 3 bases from J, with 21 bases between. The CDR3 covers 18 residues. CDR3 DNA: TGTGCCAGCAGCCAAGAAGGGAACAGTGCCCTAGGTGACTACGAGCAGTACTTC. Its translation: CASSQEGNSALGDYEQYF.

This clonotype has more than one count but fewer than ten. This chain uses TRBV4-3 with TRBJ2-7; possibly TRBD2 for D (5 bases). The germline V and J ends were trimmed by 1 base and 0 bases, with 13 bases remaining between them. There are 16 residues in the CDR3. Germline CDR1 reads LGHNA; CDR2 reads YSLEER. The CDR3 spells CASSQGFQRTSYEQYF. As DNA, the CDR3 is TGCGCCAGCAGCCAAGGATTCCAGCGGACCTCCTACGAGCAGTACTTC.

Ten or more counts support this clonotype. The J gene is TRBJ2-7, the V gene TRBV4-1; D perhaps matches TRBD1 (5 bases). Germline V gives CDR1 MGHRA, CDR2 YSYEKL. This CDR3 has 15 residues. With 1 base removed from V and 7 bases from J, the gap between germline ends came to 17 bases. The CDR3 here is CASSQGVWQGEEQYF. In DNA form, the CDR3 reads TGCGCCAGCAGCCAAGGCGTTTGGCAGGGCGAGGAGCAGTACTTC.

This clonotype was seen ten or more times. J is TRBJ2-1 and V is TRBV4-3; 8 nucleotides line up with TRBD2. The CDR3 runs 20 residues. The germline V gene has CDR1 LGHNA and CDR2 YSLEER. Trimming removed 0 bases from V and 0 bases from J; junction bases left unmatched: 13. CDR3 region: CASSQDEWSSGGFSYNEQFF. The CDR3 DNA follows: TGCGCCAGCAGCCAAGATGAGTGGTCGAGCGGGGGATTCTCCTACAATGAGCAGTTCTTC.

The rearrangement links TRBV12-3 or TRBV12-4 to TRBJ1-1, with D tentatively TRBD1 (6 bases). V lost 5 bases and J lost 5, with 15 bases in between. The CDR3 length is 14 residues. The CDR3 spells CASSQGIGGTEAFF. CDR3 bases: TGTGCCAGCAGTCAGGGGATAGGTGGAACTGAAGCTTTCTTT.

In this sample, this clonotype turned up many times. This sequence joins TRBV12-3 or TRBV12-4 and TRBJ1-5; D not certain. V lost 10 bases, J lost 3 bases, and 13 bases lay in between. The CDR3 spans 13 residues. The CDR3: CATQLGFNQPQHF. CDR3 nucleotide sequence: TGTGCCACCCAATTGGGGTTCAATCAGCCCCAGCATTTT.

This clonotype was seen repeatedly, ten times or more. V gene TRBV20-1 combines with J gene TRBJ2-1; 9 nucleotides line up with TRBD1. CDR1 and CDR2 (germline): DFQATT, SNEGSKA (reference sequence). Trimming took 3 bases from V and 8 from J; bases not matched to a gene: 20. This CDR3 is 18 amino acids long. The CDR3 sequence: CSARLFLRRDRDRDEQFF. As DNA, the CDR3 is TGCAGTGCTAGGTTGTTTTTGCGACGGGACAGGGATAGGGATGAGCAGTTCTTC.

This clonotype was detected many times. The J gene is TRBJ2-1, the V gene TRBV12-3 or TRBV12-4; 7 nucleotides line up with TRBD1. The J segment lost 9 bases and the V segment lost 1 base, leaving 9 bases of the junction unmatched. The CDR3 loop spans 15 amino acids. CDR3 coding DNA: TGTGCCAGCAGTTTAGATACCAGGGGGTACGGTGAGCAGTTCTTC. This encodes CASSLDTRGYGEQFF.

This clonotype turned up a few times. The junction departs from germline at one end; a sequencing error may be responsible. V and J are TRBV5-1 and TRBJ2-1, with D perhaps assigned TRBD1 or TRBD2 (5 bases each). The CDR3 is 13 amino acids. Germline lookup yields CDR1 SGHRS and CDR2 YFSETQ. The CDR3 DNA follows: TGCGCCAGCAGCCCCTGGGGGTACAGTGAGCAGTTCTTC. Residues: CASSPWGYSEQFF.

This clonotype has ten or more counts. The gene calls are TRBV6-5 and TRBJ2-7; maybe TRBD1 (5 bases). The CDR3 runs to 14 residues. The ends were cut back, 0 bases at V and 1 base at J, with 7 bases in the middle. Germline V lookup: CDR1 MNHEY, CDR2 SVGAGI. In nucleotides, the CDR3 is TGTGCCAGCAGTTACTCGACAGCTTCCTACGAGCAGTACTTC. Translated: CASSYSTASYEQYF.

This clonotype was observed at least ten times. The chain has TRBV20-1 and TRBJ2-7; D may be TRBD2 (6 bases). Between the trimmed V and J ends, which lost 2 bases and 4 bases, there was a span of 15 bases. CDR3 length: 14 amino acids. CDR1 and CDR2 (germline): DFQATT, SNEGSKA (reference sequence). In nucleotides, the CDR3 is TGCAGTGCTAGATCACCAAGGGACTTATACGAGCAGTACTTC. Translation: CSARSPRDLYEQYF.

This clonotype appeared a few times. This chain connects TRBV6-5 to TRBJ1-3, with D unclear. Germline V CDR1 and CDR2: MNHEY, SVGAGI. V gave up 1 base and J gave up 0 bases, with 16 bases separating them. CDR3 length: 18 residues. The CDR3 nucleotides are TGTGCCAGCAGTTACTTCCTGGGCCTATTACACTCTGGAAACACCATATATTTT. Its protein is CASSYFLGLLHSGNTIYF.

A word on this clonotype: One base away lies a much larger clone, so this may be a sequencing read error. The CDR3 here is CASSSSAGSSYEQYF. In DNA, the CDR3 is TGCGCCAGCAGTTCGTCAGCGGGGAGCTCCTACGAGCAGTACTTC. V usage is TRBV5-1 and J usage is TRBJ2-7; 7 bases line up with TRBD2. This CDR3 has 15 residues. With V trimmed by 5 bases and J by 0 bases, 8 bases remained unmatched. Germline CDR1 SGHRS, CDR2 YFSETQ.

This clonotype has at least ten counts. The V and J genes are TRBV10-3 and TRBJ1-2; a possible D gene is TRBD1 (5 bases). V shed 6 bases and J shed 8 bases, with 10 bases lying between them. The CDR3 contains 11 residues. Germline CDR1 and CDR2: ENHRY and SYGVKD. CDR3 bases: TGTGCCATCAGGGCAGGGTACGGCTACACCTTC. Translated, it gives CAIRAGYGYTF.

This clonotype was detected ten times or more. The chain couples TRBV7-9 to TRBJ1-5; 9 bases match TRBD1. CDR1 and CDR2 from the germline V gene are SEHNR and FQNEAQ (reference sequence). J was trimmed by 3 bases and V by 6 bases; bases with no gene match: 9. The CDR3 has 16 residues. CDR3 amino acids: CASSSGRDRDNQPQHF. Written as DNA, the CDR3 is TGTGCCAGCAGTTCTGGCCGGGACAGGGACAATCAGCCCCAGCATTTT.

This clonotype has at least ten counts. The chain employs TRBV29-1 and TRBJ2-7, with a possible D match to TRBD1 (6 bases). Trimming pared 5 bases from V and 3 bases from J, leaving 8 bases between. This CDR3 contains 11 residues. Germline lookup yields CDR1 SQVTM and CDR2 ANQGSEA. The chain's CDR3 is CSVTGYYEQYF. DNA of the CDR3: TGCAGCGTTACAGGGTACTACGAGCAGTACTTC.

A few counts support this clonotype. V is TRBV6-2 or TRBV6-3 and J is TRBJ2-7; D not resolved. This CDR3 has 13 amino acids. With 4 bases removed from V and 2 bases from J, the gap between germline ends came to 9 bases. Germline loops: CDR1 MNHEY, CDR2 SVGEGT. The CDR3 nucleotides are TGTGCCAGCAGTTGGGCAGCCCCCTACGAGCAGTACTTC. Its translation: CASSWAAPYEQYF.

V and J are TRBV12-3 or TRBV12-4 and TRBJ2-7, with 9 bases lining up with TRBD1. V dropped 6 bases and J dropped 7; count of bases not matched to a gene: 19. The CDR3 loop spans 17 amino acids. CDR3 amino acids: CASSVVSGDRVEREQYF. The CDR3 DNA is TGTGCCAGCAGCGTCGTTTCAGGGGACAGGGTTGAGAGAGAGCAGTACTTC.

The CDR3 DNA follows: TGTGCCAGCAGTTTGGGGCAGGGTCCAGAGACCCAGTACTTC. This sequence encodes CASSLGQGPETQYF. The chain carries TRBV12-3 or TRBV12-4 and TRBJ2-5; a weak D match, TRBD1 (5 bases). Trimming took 3 bases from V and 4 from J, leaving 12 bases between them. The CDR3 spans 14 residues.